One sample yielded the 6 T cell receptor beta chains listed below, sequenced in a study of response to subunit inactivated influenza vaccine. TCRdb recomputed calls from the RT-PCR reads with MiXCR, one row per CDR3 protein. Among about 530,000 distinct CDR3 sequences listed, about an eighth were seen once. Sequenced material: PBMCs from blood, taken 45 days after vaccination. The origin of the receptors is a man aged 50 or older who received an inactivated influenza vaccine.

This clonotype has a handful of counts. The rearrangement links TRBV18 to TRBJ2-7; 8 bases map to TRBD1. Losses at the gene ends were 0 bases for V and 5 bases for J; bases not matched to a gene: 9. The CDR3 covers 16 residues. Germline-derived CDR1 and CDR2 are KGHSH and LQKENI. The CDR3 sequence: CASSPPLGQGSDEQYF. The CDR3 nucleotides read TGTGCCAGCTCACCACCGTTAGGACAGGGTAGCGACGAGCAGTACTTC.

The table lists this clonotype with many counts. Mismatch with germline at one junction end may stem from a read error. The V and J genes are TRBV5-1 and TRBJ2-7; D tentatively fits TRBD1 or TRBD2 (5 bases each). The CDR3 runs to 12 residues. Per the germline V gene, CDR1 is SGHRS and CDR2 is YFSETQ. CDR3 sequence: CASSLEGSEQYF. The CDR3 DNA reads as TGTGCCAGCAGTTTAGAGGGGAGCGAGCAGTACTTC.

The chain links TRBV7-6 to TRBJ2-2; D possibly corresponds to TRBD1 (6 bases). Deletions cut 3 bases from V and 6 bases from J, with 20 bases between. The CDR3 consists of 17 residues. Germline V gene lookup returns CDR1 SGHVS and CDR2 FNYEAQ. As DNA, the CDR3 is TGTGCCAGCAGCTTGATAGCAAGGGGGAATTTGGCCGGGGAGCTGTTTTTT. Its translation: CASSLIARGNLAGELFF.

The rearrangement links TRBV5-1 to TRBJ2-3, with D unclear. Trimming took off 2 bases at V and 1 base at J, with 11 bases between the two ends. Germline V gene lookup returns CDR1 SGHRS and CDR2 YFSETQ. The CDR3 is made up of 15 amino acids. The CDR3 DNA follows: TGCGCCAGCAGCTTTGGTACCGACCGCACAGATACGCAGTATTTT. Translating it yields CASSFGTDRTDTQYF.

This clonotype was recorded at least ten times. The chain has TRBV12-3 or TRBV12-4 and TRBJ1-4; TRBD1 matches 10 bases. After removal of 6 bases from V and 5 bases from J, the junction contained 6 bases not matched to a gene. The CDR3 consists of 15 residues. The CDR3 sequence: CASSPPTGGNEKLFF. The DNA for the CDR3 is TGTGCCAGCAGCCCTCCGACAGGGGGCAATGAAAAACTGTTTTTT.

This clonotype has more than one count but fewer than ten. CDR3 nucleotides: TGCAGTGCTAGAGATCCGGGACTAGCGGGAAGGGAGACCCAGTACTTC. It is translated as CSARDPGLAGRETQYF. The chain combines TRBV20-1 with TRBJ2-5; 13 bases map to TRBD2. The CDR3 runs to 16 residues. Germline CDR1 is DFQATT and CDR2 is SNEGSKA (reference sequence). With 0 bases clipped from V and 5 bases from J, the junction kept 6 bases outside the gene matches.